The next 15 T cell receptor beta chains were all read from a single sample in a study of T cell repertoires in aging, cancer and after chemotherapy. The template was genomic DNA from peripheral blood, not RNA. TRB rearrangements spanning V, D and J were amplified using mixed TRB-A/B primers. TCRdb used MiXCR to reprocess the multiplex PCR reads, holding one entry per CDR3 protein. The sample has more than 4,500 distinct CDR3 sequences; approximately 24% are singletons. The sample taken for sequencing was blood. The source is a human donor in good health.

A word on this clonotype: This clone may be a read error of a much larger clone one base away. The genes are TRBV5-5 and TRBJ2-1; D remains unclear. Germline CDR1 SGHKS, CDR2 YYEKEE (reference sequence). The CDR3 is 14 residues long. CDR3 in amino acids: CASSFPKVYNGQFF. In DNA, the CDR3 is TGTGCCAGCAGCTTCCCCAAGGTCTACAATGGGCAGTTCTTC.

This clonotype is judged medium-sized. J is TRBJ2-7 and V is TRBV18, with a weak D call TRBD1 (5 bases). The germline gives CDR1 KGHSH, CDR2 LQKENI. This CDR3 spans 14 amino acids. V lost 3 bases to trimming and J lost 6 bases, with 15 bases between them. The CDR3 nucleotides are TGTGCCAGCTCACCCCCGGGCAGGGCCGGCGAGCAGTACTTC. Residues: CASSPPGRAGEQYF.

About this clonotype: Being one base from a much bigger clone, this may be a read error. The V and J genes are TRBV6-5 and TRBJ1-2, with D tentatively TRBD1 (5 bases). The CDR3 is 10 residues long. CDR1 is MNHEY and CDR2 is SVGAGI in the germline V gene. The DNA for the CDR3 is TGTGCCAGCAGAAGTCAGGGCTACAACTTC. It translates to CASRSQGYNF.

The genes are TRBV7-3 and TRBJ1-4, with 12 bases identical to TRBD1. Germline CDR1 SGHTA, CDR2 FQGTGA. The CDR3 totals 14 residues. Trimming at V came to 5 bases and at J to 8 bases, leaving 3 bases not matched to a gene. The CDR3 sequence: CASSVGTGGEKLFF. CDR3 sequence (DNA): TGTGCCAGCAGCGTCGGGACAGGGGGCGAAAAACTGTTTTTT.

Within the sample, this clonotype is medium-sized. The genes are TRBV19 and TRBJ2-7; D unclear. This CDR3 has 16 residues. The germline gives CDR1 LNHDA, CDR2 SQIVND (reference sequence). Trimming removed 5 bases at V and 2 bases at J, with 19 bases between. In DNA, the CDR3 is TGTGCCAGTAGTTTGAAGGGCCCCCCGATGCCCTACGAGCAGTACTTC. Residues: CASSLKGPPMPYEQYF.

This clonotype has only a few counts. The CDR3, as DNA: TGCGCCAGCATGCCGGGACTAGCGGGAGGGTTCAGATACGAGCAGTACTTC. It encodes CASMPGLAGGFRYEQYF. The genes are TRBV5-1 and TRBJ2-7; 16 bases match TRBD2. The trim removed 6 bases at V and 4 bases at J, leaving 10 bases unmatched. CDR3 length: 17 amino acids. Germline V gives CDR1 SGHRS, CDR2 YFSETQ.

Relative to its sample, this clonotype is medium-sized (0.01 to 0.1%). CDR3 amino acids: CASKAVTGGSHGYTF. Written as DNA, the CDR3 is TGTGCCAGCAAGGCGGTGACAGGGGGCTCTCATGGCTACACCTTC. The chain joins TRBV6-1 to TRBJ1-2, with 10 bases that match TRBD1. Germline CDR1 and CDR2: MNHNS and SASEGT. The V segment lost 7 bases and the J segment 6 bases; nucleotides outside the gene matches: 11. The CDR3 runs 15 residues.

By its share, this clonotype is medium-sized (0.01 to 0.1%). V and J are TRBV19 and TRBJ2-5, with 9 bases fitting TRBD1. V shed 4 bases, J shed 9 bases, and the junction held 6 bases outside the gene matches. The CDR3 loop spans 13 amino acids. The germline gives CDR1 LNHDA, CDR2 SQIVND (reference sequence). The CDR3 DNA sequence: TGTGCCAGTAGTAAGGACAGGGGAGATTCCCAGTACTTC. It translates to CASSKDRGDSQYF.

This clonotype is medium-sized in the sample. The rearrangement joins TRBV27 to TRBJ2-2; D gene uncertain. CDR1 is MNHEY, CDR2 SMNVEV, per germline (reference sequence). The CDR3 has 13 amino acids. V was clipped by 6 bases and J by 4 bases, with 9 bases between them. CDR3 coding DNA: TGTGCCAGCAGAAGAAGGTCCACCGGGGAGCTGTTTTTT. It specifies CASRRRSTGELFF.

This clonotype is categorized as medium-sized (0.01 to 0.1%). CDR3 residues: CAWVPSLAGTGELFF. The CDR3 region has the DNA TGTGCCTGGGTCCCATCACTAGCGGGCACCGGGGAGCTGTTTTTT. The chain couples TRBV30 to TRBJ2-2, with 9 bases aligning to TRBD2. The ends lost 5 bases at V and 4 bases at J; junction bases unmatched: 8. Germline V CDR1 and CDR2: GTSNPN, SVGIG (reference sequence). The CDR3 is 15 residues long.

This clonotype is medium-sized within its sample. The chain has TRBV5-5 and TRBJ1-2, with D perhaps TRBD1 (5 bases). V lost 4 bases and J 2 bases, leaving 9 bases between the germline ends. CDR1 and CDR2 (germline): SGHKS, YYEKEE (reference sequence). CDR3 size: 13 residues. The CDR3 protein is CASSPDNNYGYTF. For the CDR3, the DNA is TGTGCCAGCAGCCCGGACAACAACTATGGCTACACCTTC.

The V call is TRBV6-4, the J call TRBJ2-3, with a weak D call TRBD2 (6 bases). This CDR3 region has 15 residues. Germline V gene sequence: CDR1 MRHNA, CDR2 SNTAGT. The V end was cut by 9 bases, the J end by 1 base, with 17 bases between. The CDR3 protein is CASDSSGGGTDTQYF. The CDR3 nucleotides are TGTGCCAGTGACTCAAGTGGAGGGGGCACAGATACGCAGTATTTT.

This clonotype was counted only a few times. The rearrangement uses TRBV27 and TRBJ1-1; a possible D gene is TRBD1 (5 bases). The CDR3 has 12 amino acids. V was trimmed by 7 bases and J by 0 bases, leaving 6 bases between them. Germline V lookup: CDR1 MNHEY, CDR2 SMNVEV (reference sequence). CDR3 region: CASIGVNTEAFF. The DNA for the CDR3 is TGTGCCAGCATAGGGGTGAACACTGAAGCTTTCTTT.

The CDR3 region is CASSQLSYNEQFF. The CDR3 DNA reads as TGTGCCAGCAGCCAGCTCTCCTACAATGAGCAGTTCTTC. The chain carries TRBV4-2 and TRBJ2-1; unclear D gene. The V gene lost 3 bases and the J gene lost 0 bases, with 3 bases spanning the gap. The CDR3 is 13 amino acids. Germline CDR1 reads LGHNA; CDR2 reads YNFKEQ.

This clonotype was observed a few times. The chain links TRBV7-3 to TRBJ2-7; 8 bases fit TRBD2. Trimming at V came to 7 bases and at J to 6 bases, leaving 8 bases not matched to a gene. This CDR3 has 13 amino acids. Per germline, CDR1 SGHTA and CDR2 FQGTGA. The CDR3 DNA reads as TGTGCCAGCACCGAAGGGGCGGGAGGCGAGCAGTACTTC. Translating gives CASTEGAGGEQYF.